The 30 T cell receptor beta chains in this list originate from one sample, sequenced in a study of blood T cell repertoires in COVID-19. Method: immunoSEQ multiplex PCR; TCRdb's copy keeps in-frame clones and lacks some. The sample has fewer than 120,000 clones, over 75% seen once. Specimen: peripheral blood. The receptors come from a woman aged 80 or over with active or convalescent COVID-19.

CDR3 DNA: TGTGCCAGCAGTTACTCTCGGGGGGCCCAAGAGACCCAGTACTTC. This encodes CASSYSRGAQETQYF. The chain employs TRBV6-5 and TRBJ2-5, with D perhaps TRBD2 (7 bases). Trimming shortened V by 0 bases and J by 1 base, and 9 bases separated the two germline ends. Germline values: CDR1 MNHEY, CDR2 SVGAGI. The CDR3 is made up of 15 amino acids.

This clone was recorded once. The chain recombines TRBV9 with TRBJ2-1, with no clear D. Germline lookup yields CDR1 SGDLS and CDR2 YYNGEE. This CDR3 comprises 14 residues. V lost 0 bases to trimming and J lost 2 bases, with 6 bases between them. CDR3 in amino acids: CASSVGLPYNEQFF. For the CDR3, the DNA is TGTGCCAGCAGCGTAGGACTGCCCTACAATGAGCAGTTCTTC.

The CDR3 sequence: CASSPGQGSPYEQYF. The CDR3, as DNA: TGTGCCAGCTCACCGGGACAGGGGAGTCCCTACGAGCAGTACTTC. This sequence joins TRBV18 and TRBJ2-7, with 10 nucleotides matching TRBD1. With 3 bases clipped from V and 2 bases from J, the junction kept 4 bases outside the gene matches. This CDR3 is 15 amino acids long. Germline lookup yields CDR1 KGHSH and CDR2 LQKENI. The full variable domain, rest sourced from reference TRBV18 and TRBJ2-7, is NAGVMQNPRHLVRRRGQEARLRCSPMKGHSHVYWYRQLPEEGLKFMVYLQKENIIDESGMPKERFSAEFPKEGPSILRIQQVVRGDSAAYFCASSPGQGSPYEQYFGPGTRLTVT.

The sample holds one count of this clone. The chain employs TRBV3-1 (or the pseudogene TRBV3-2) and TRBJ2-1; TRBD2 matches at 12 bases. The CDR3 covers 15 residues. Germline V gene sequence: CDR1 LGHDT, CDR2 YNNKEL (reference sequence). J gave up 1 base and V 5 bases, and 0 bases lay outside the gene matches. CDR3 residues: CASSTSGRSYNEQFF. The CDR3 coding sequence is TGTGCCAGCAGCACTAGCGGGAGGTCCTACAATGAGCAGTTCTTC.

The gene calls are TRBV11-2 and TRBJ2-5; 8 nucleotides agree with TRBD2. Looked up from germline, CDR1 is SGHAT and CDR2 is FQNNGV. This CDR3 has 18 residues. V dropped 3 bases and J dropped 1; count of bases not matched to a gene: 13. The CDR3 DNA is TGTGCCAGCAGCTTTACGTCTAGCGGGCCAACTTTCCAAGAGACCCAGTACTTC. This translates into CASSFTSSGPTFQETQYF.

This clone was counted a single time. The gene calls are TRBV21-1 and TRBJ2-3; the table gives TRBD1 as D, unverified against the DNA. TRBV21-1 is given as a pseudogene. The CDR3 runs 16 residues. This CDR3 is CASSKSRQGAGGTQYF. The CDR3 DNA follows: TGTGCCAGCAGCAAAAGTAGACAGGGGGCTGGCGGTACGCAGTATTTT.

The sample holds a few counts of this clone. This chain connects TRBV19 to TRBJ2-6; tentatively, D is TRBD2 (6 bases). CDR1 and CDR2 (germline): LNHDA, SQIVND (reference sequence). This CDR3 region has 15 residues. V shed 7 bases and J shed 2 bases, with 12 bases lying between them. CDR3 DNA: TGTGCCAGTACTCAAACGGGGGCTGGGGCCAACGTCCTGACTTTC. This translates into CASTQTGAGANVLTF.

The chain employs TRBV6-1 and TRBJ1-5; tentatively, D is TRBD1 (5 bases). This CDR3 has 13 amino acids. Trimming removed 3 bases at V and 3 bases at J, with 6 bases between. Germline V CDR1 and CDR2: MNHNS, SASEGT. CDR3 region: CASSDRANQPQHF. The CDR3 region has the DNA TGTGCCAGCAGTGACAGGGCCAATCAGCCCCAGCATTTT.

This chain joins TRBV3-1 (or the pseudogene TRBV3-2) and TRBJ2-3; the match to TRBD2 covers 7 bases. The CDR3 has 16 amino acids. Germline V CDR1 and CDR2: LGHDT, YNNKEL (reference sequence). The junction had 9 bases not matched to a gene; V was cut back by 0 bases and J by 6 bases. The DNA of the CDR3 is TGTGCCAGCAGCCAAGATCTGGGACTACCGTTGGATACGCAGTATTTT. Translation: CASSQDLGLPLDTQYF.

V and J are TRBV7-9 and TRBJ2-1; D is perhaps TRBD2 (6 bases). Germline-derived CDR1 and CDR2 are SEHNR and FQNEAQ (reference sequence). The CDR3 totals 17 residues. With 0 bases removed from V and 1 base from J, the gap between germline ends came to 13 bases. The CDR3 DNA reads TGTGCCAGCAGCTTAGCCCCCTTAGCGGATTCCTACAATGAGCAGTTCTTC. Its translation is CASSLAPLADSYNEQFF.

The V and J genes are TRBV12-3 or TRBV12-4 and TRBJ1-2, with 8 bases fitting TRBD1. This CDR3 has 13 residues. The V gene end was trimmed by 6 bases and the J gene end by 7 bases; junction bases not matched to a gene: 7. The CDR3 sequence: CASRETGEGGYTF. The CDR3 nucleotides read TGTGCCAGCAGAGAGACAGGGGAAGGTGGCTACACCTTC.

This clone has just one count. The chain combines TRBV10-1 with TRBJ1-2, with D tentatively TRBD1 (6 bases). V lost 6 bases and J 8 bases, leaving 22 bases between the germline ends. CDR3 length: 15 amino acids. Germline V gives CDR1 WNHNN, CDR2 SYGVQD (reference sequence). The CDR3 here is CASSQVAHGGRGYTF. In nucleotides, the CDR3 is TGCGCCAGCAGCCAGGTTGCCCACGGGGGGCGCGGCTACACCTTC.

The chain has TRBV28 and TRBJ2-1; D is ambiguous. CDR3 length: 13 amino acids. In germline, CDR1 is MDHEN, CDR2 SYDVKM. V dropped 6 bases and J dropped 0 bases, with 6 bases sitting between them. CDR3 region: CASSDFSYNEQFF. The CDR3 nucleotides read TGTGCCAGCAGCGACTTCTCCTACAATGAGCAGTTCTTC.

The CDR3 DNA reads as TGTGCCAGTAGAAGAGGCGCGGACACCGGGGAGCTGTTTTTT. Translating gives CASRRGADTGELFF. This chain joins TRBV19 and TRBJ2-2; D gene ambiguous. The CDR3 is 14 amino acids. Per germline, CDR1 LNHDA and CDR2 SQIVND (reference sequence). Trimming stripped 6 bases from V and 3 bases from J, with 11 bases between.

The J gene is TRBJ2-3, the V gene TRBV7-2, with 7 bases aligning to TRBD1. V gave up 2 bases and J gave up 2 bases; unmatched junction bases: 4. The CDR3 contains 15 residues. Germline V gene lookup returns CDR1 SGHTA and CDR2 FQGNSA. The CDR3 coding sequence is TGTGCCAGCAGCTTATTGACAGGGATCACAGATACGCAGTATTTT. It codes for CASSLLTGITDTQYF.

The chain carries TRBV28 and TRBJ2-3, with 8 positions matching TRBD1. Germline V gives CDR1 MDHEN, CDR2 SYDVKM. There are 18 residues in the CDR3. V lost 8 bases and J lost 2; bases outside the gene matches: 18. The chain's CDR3 is CASPPPGGWSQLTDTQYF. In DNA form, the CDR3 reads TGTGCCAGCCCCCCCCCAGGGGGCTGGAGTCAACTCACAGATACGCAGTATTTT.

The genes are TRBV5-1 and TRBJ2-5; possibly TRBD2 for D (6 bases). Germline values: CDR1 SGHRS, CDR2 YFSETQ. V lost 2 bases, J lost 1 base, and 6 bases lay in between. The CDR3 spans 13 residues. The CDR3 loop reads CASSFGSQETQYF. CDR3 nucleotides: TGCGCCAGCAGCTTCGGGAGCCAAGAGACCCAGTACTTC.

The V gene is TRBV11-2, the J gene TRBJ2-1, with a possible D match to TRBD2 (6 bases). The CDR3 has 14 amino acids. V was shortened by 1 base and J by 6 bases, with 10 bases between the two germline ends. Germline CDR1 is SGHAT and CDR2 is FQNNGV. CDR3: CASSLAGVFNEQFF. CDR3 bases: TGTGCCAGCAGCTTAGCGGGAGTTTTCAATGAGCAGTTCTTC.

The chain has TRBV28 and TRBJ1-2, with D unresolved. This CDR3 is built from 14 residues. Germline CDR1 reads MDHEN; CDR2 reads SYDVKM. Trimming removed 1 base at V and 4 bases at J, with 10 bases between. The CDR3 DNA sequence: TGTGCCAGCAGTTTATTGGCGGTGAGCTATGGCTACACCTTC. Encoded protein: CASSLLAVSYGYTF.

This clone showed up just once. The chain has TRBV9 and TRBJ2-3; a weak D match, TRBD2 (5 bases). The CDR3 totals 15 residues. Germline V CDR1 and CDR2: SGDLS, YYNGEE. V lost 2 bases and J 5 bases, leaving 15 bases between the germline ends. CDR3 sequence: CASSVRGPWGDTQYF. CDR3 DNA: TGTGCCAGCAGCGTTCGAGGGCCCTGGGGAGATACGCAGTATTTT. Filled out from reference TRBV9 and TRBJ2-3, the complete variable domain reads DSGVTQTPKHLITATGQRVTLRCSPRSGDLSVYWYQQSLDQGLQFLIQYYNGEERAKGNILERFSAQQFPDLHSELNLSSLELGDSALYFCASSVRGPWGDTQYFGPGTRLTVL.

V is TRBV12-5 and J is TRBJ2-3, with 14 bases aligning to TRBD2. J gave up 5 bases and V 6 bases, and 7 bases lay outside the gene matches. Germline V gene lookup returns CDR1 LGHNT and CDR2 FRNRAP. The CDR3 loop spans 16 amino acids. In DNA, the CDR3 is TGTGCTAGTGGCACGACTAGCGGGAGGGCCGAAGATACGCAGTATTTT. Protein: CASGTTSGRAEDTQYF.

The chain couples TRBV14 to TRBJ2-5, with D maybe TRBD1 (5 bases). Germline lookup yields CDR1 SGHDN and CDR2 FVKESK. CDR3 length: 17 amino acids. V lost 3 bases, J lost 0 bases, and 17 bases lay in between. The DNA for the CDR3 is TGTGCCAGCAGCCAGTGGGGCACCCCGGGCCACCAAGAGACCCAGTACTTC. Amino acid sequence: CASSQWGTPGHQETQYF.

The CDR3 DNA reads TGTGCCACCAGCAGAGGTAGTCCCCGCTACGAGCAGTACTTC. Amino acids: CATSRGSPRYEQYF. The chain links TRBV15 to TRBJ2-7; D not certain. Trimming left V 1 base short and J 3 bases short, with 10 bases between. Germline loops: CDR1 LNHNV, CDR2 YYDKDF (reference sequence). CDR3 size: 14 residues.

The chain has TRBV30 and TRBJ1-2; weak D call: TRBD1 (5 bases). The CDR3 covers 13 residues. Germline CDR1 is GTSNPN and CDR2 is SVGIG (reference sequence). Trimming shortened V by 0 bases and J by 8 bases, and 13 bases separated the two germline ends. The CDR3 DNA is TGTGCCTGGAGTGTACTGTCAGGGTACGGCTACACCTTC. It codes for CAWSVLSGYGYTF. The variable domain in full, with the rest retrieved from reference TRBV30 and TRBJ1-2, is SQTIHQWPATLVQPVGSPLSLECTVEGTSNPNLYWYRQAAGRGLQLLFYSVGIGQISSEVPQNLSASRPQDRQFILSSKKLLLSDSGFYLCAWSVLSGYGYTFGSGTRLTVV.

The genes are TRBV19 and TRBJ1-1; 10 bases are a match to TRBD1. This CDR3 is 15 amino acids long. V was clipped by 5 bases and J by 10 bases; unmatched bases: 13. The V gene's germline CDR1 is LNHDA and CDR2 SQIVND (reference sequence). The CDR3 loop reads CASSALAGTGVVAFF. The CDR3 DNA sequence: TGTGCCAGTAGTGCCCTTGCCGGGACAGGGGTAGTAGCTTTCTTT. Drawing the rest from reference TRBV19 and TRBJ1-1, the complete variable domain is DGGITQSPKYLFRKEGQNVTLSCEQNLNHDAMYWYRQDPGQGLRLIYYSQIVNDFQKGDIAEGYSVSREKKESFPLTVTSAQKNPTAFYLCASSALAGTGVVAFFGQGTRLTVV.

About this clone itself: A junction end diverges from the germline sequence, so it may reflect a read error. This chain joins TRBV5-1 and TRBJ1-5; D is undetermined. Germline assignment: CDR1 SGHRS and CDR2 YFSETQ. The CDR3 runs 12 residues. DNA for the CDR3: TGCGCCAGCAGCCCCCAGAATCCGCCCCAGCATTTT. Protein: CASSPQNPPQHF.

V gene TRBV5-1 combines with J gene TRBJ2-1; D might be TRBD2 (6 bases). Trimming pared 3 bases from V and 4 bases from J, leaving 11 bases between. Germline CDR1 and CDR2: SGHRS and YFSETQ. This CDR3 comprises 14 residues. This chain's CDR3 is CASSWGELYNEQFF. The CDR3, as DNA: TGCGCCAGCAGCTGGGGGGAGTTATACAATGAGCAGTTCTTC.

V gene TRBV7-2 combines with J gene TRBJ2-7; D is undetermined. The CDR3 length is 13 residues. Germline assignment: CDR1 SGHTA and CDR2 FQGNSA. Trimming took 3 bases from V and 7 from J, leaving 13 bases between them. This chain's CDR3 is CASSLEHSREQYF. CDR3 in DNA: TGTGCCAGCAGCTTGGAACATTCTAGAGAGCAGTACTTC. The entire variable domain, with the rest obtained from reference TRBV7-2 and TRBJ2-7, is as follows: GAGVSQSPSNKVTEKGKDVELRCDPISGHTALYWYRQSLGQGLEFLIYFQGNSAPDKSGLPSDRFSAERTGGSVSTLTIQRTQQEDSAVYLCASSLEHSREQYFGPGTRLTVT.

V usage is TRBV19 and J usage is TRBJ2-2, with TRBD1 as a possible D gene (5 bases). The CDR3 covers 14 residues. Trimming pared 2 bases from V and 5 bases from J, leaving 9 bases between. In germline, CDR1 is LNHDA, CDR2 SQIVND (reference sequence). CDR3 in amino acids: CASSIQGRTGELFF. Written as DNA, the CDR3 is TGTGCCAGTAGTATACAGGGTCGAACCGGGGAGCTGTTTTTT.

The chain uses TRBV6-2 or TRBV6-3 and TRBJ1-1; 8 bases fit TRBD1. This CDR3 is 15 amino acids long. J lost 2 bases, V lost 2 bases, and 4 bases had no gene match. Germline values: CDR1 MNHEY, CDR2 SVGEGT. CDR3 protein: CASSYGPGGNTEAFF. CDR3 nucleotide sequence: TGTGCCAGCAGTTACGGGCCAGGGGGCAACACTGAAGCTTTCTTT.